This T cell receptor beta chain was documented in a study of T cell repertoires in cytomegalovirus infection (dated 2019 in TCRdb). About the full investigation: Because public TCR beta signatures pointed to carriage of CMV infection together with the matching HLA type, the HLA type of each donor mattered for the analysis.

Broader findings and caveats from the paper: In both this cohort and an independent cohort of 350 to 400 donors, the cumulative frequency of public TCR beta family members distinguished carriers of CMV infection plus the relevant HLA type. In the ex vivo response, HLA-C-restricted CMV-specific TCR beta clonotypes were dominant, and in two of eight donors the single most frequent clonotype came from this HLA-C-restricted group.

The CDR3 runs 20 amino acids, cysteine and phenylalanine included. Only CDR3 DNA remains: 60 bases, in frame from the first base. The listed sequencing device is Illumina HiSeq 1500. TCRdb's own reprocessing of the public reads used fastp at Q25 and MiXCR and kept productive beta chains. CDR3 protein sequences are deduplicated, and each keeps its most common genes and DNA. The sample profile shows around 100,000 distinct CDR3 sequences; 10% of them were found once. 31% of the sample lies in the top ten. Regarding this clonotype: This clone's antigen is unknown. This sequence may be a read error, since a much larger clone differs from it by one base.

The TCR was taken from a human donor in good health (CMV status not recorded). Some clones in this sample may be carry-over from other donors' samples. Source material: PBMCs, sequenced either directly or after in vitro stimulation (not recorded which). Recombination joined TRBV12-3 or TRBV12-4 with TRBJ2-2, and perhaps TRBD1 as D gene, on 7 matching bases. This receptor has the CDR3 CTSSPRQGGLIGANTGELFF. In nucleotide form, the sequence is TGTACCAGCAGTCCGAGACAGGGAGGTTTAATCGGGGCGAACACCGGGGAGCTGTTTTTT.